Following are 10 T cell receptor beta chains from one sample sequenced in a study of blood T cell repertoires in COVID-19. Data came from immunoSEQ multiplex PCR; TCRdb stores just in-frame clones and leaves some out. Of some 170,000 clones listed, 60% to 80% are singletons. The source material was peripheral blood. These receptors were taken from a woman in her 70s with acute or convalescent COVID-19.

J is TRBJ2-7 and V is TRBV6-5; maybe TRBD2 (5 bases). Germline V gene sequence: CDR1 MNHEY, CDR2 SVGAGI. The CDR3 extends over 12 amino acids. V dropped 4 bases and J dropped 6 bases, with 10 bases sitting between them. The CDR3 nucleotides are TGTGCCAGCAGTTCTCTTCGGGGCGAGCAGTACTTC. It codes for CASSSLRGEQYF.

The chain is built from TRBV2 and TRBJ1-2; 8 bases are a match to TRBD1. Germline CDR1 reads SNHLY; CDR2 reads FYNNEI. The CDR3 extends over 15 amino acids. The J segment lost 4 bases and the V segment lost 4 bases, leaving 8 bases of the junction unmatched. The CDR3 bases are TGTGCCAGCAGTGTAAGAAGGCAGGGGGCCTATGGCTACACCTTC. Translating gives CASSVRRQGAYGYTF.

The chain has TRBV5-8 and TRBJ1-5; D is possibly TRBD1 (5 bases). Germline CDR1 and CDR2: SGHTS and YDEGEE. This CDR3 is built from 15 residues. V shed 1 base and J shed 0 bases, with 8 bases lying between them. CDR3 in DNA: TGTGCCAGCAGCTTGTCAGGGTTTAGCAATCAGCCCCAGCATTTT. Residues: CASSLSGFSNQPQHF.

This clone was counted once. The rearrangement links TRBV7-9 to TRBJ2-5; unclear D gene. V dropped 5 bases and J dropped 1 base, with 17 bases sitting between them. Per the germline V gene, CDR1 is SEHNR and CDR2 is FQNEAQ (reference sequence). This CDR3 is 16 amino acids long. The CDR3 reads CASSIVGSALQETQYF. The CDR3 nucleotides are TGTGCCAGCAGCATTGTCGGGTCAGCCCTCCAAGAGACCCAGTACTTC.

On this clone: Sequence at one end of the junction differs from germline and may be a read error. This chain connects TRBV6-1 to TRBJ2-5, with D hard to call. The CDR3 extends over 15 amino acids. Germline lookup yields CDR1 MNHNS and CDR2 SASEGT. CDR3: CASTESQLYQETQYF. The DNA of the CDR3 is TGTGCCAGCACTGAATCCCAGTTGTACCAAGAGACCCAGTACTTC.

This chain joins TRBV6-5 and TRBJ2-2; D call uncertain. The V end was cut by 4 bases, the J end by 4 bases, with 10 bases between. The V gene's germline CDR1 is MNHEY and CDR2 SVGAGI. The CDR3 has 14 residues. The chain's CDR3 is CASSLTRPTGELFF. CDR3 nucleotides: TGTGCCAGCAGTTTGACTCGACCCACCGGGGAGCTGTTTTTT.

In nucleotides, the CDR3 is TGCGCCAGCAGTGACGTCGGGGGGCAAGGTGGTTTGGAGCAGTACTTC. It codes for CASSDVGGQGGLEQYF. The V and J genes are TRBV10-2 and TRBJ2-7; D might be TRBD2 (7 bases). This CDR3 contains 16 residues. Trimming cost V 3 bases and J 7 bases, with 22 bases left between them. The germline gives CDR1 WSHSY, CDR2 SAAADI.

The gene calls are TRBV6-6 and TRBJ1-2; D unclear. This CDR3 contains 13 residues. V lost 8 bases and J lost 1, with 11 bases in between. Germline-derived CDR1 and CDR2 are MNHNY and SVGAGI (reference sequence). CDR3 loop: CASREVDNYGYTF. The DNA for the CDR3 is TGTGCCAGCCGGGAGGTAGATAACTATGGCTACACCTTC.

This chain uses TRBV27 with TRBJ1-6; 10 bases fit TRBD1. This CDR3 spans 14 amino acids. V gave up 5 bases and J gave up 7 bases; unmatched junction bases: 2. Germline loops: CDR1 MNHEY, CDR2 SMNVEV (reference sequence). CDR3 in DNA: TGTGCCAGCAGTAGGGGACAGGGGAATTCACCCCTCCACTTT. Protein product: CASSRGQGNSPLHF.

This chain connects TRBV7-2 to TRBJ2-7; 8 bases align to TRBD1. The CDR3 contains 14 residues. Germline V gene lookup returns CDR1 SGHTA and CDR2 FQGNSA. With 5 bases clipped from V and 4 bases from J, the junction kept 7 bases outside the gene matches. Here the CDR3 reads CASSRSRQGYEQYF. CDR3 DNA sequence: TGTGCCAGCAGCAGGAGCCGACAGGGGTACGAGCAGTACTTC.